This T cell receptor (beta chain) originates from a study of identical twins. Findings of the study overall: Less excess twin sharing appeared in beta out-of-frame sequences.

This clonotype showed up many times. Its cognate antigen is unknown. Each CDR3 protein is one row after TCRdb ran MiXCR on the 5' RACE reads. The data contain 550,000 to 700,000 distinct CDR3 sequences, approximately 10% of them singletons. Another study also made use of these data, one on yellow fever vaccine responses in identical twins. Per that paper: Twins reportedly appeared to share part of their vaccine T cell response while keeping part individual.

The sample was PBMCs. The receptor's source is a woman aged 18-30 years in good health.

The CDR3 nucleotides read TGTGCCACCAGCATACAGGGACGGGACATTCAGTACTTC. This codes for CATSIQGRDIQYF. The V call is TRBV15, the J call TRBJ2-4; the D gene is possibly TRBD1 (6 bases). Deletions cut 4 bases from V and 8 bases from J, with 12 bases between. Per germline, CDR1 LNHNV and CDR2 YYDKDF (reference sequence). The CDR3 has 13 amino acids.